The clone carrying this TCR beta chain was counted a few times. This record belongs to a study of T cells in Graves' hyperthyroidism and ophthalmopathy. What was amplified from RNA transcripts were TCR beta CDR3 regions. The HTBI primer set was used in a first-round RT-PCR of the TCR CDR3. TCRdb re-called the multiplex PCR reads through MiXCR, storing one row per CDR3 protein. The sample has 650,000 to 800,000 distinct CDR3 sequences; about 45% are singletons. Germline CDR1 DFQATT, CDR2 SNEGSKA (reference sequence). This CDR3 comprises 15 residues. V was trimmed by 1 base and J by 3 bases, leaving 16 bases between them.

This sequence originates from an adult man with Graves' disease, either hyperthyroidism or ophthalmopathy (not recorded which). The chain combines TRBV20-1 with TRBJ2-7; D is unclear. Input material: peripheral blood or thyroid tissue (not recorded which). This CDR3 reads CSARVTSFLDYEQYF. CDR3 sequence (DNA): TGCAGTGCTAGAGTCACGAGCTTTCTGGACTACGAGCAGTACTTC.